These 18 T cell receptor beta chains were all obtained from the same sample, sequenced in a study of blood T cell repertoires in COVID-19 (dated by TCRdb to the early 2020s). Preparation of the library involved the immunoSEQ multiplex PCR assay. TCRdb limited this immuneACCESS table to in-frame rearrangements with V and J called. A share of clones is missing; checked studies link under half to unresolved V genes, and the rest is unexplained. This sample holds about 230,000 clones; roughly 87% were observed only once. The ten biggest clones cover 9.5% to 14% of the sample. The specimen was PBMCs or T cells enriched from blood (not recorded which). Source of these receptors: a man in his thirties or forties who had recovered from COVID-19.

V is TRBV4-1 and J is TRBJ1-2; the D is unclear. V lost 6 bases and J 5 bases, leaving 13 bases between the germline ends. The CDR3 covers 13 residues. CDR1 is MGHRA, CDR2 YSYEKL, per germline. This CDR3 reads CASSNSLLYGYTF. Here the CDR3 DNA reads TGCGCCAGCAGTAACAGTCTATTGTATGGCTACACCTTC.

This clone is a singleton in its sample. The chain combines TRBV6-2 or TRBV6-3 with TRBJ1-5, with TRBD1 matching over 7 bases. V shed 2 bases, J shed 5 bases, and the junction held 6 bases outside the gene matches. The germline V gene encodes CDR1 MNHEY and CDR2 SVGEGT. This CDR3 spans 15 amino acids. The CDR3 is CASSYHDREYQPQHF. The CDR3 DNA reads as TGTGCCAGCAGTTACCACGACAGGGAGTATCAGCCCCAGCATTTT.

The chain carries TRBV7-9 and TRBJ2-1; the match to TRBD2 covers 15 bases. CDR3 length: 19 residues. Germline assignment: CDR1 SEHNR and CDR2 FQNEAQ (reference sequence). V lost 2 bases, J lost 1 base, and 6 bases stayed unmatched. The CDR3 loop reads CASSLFGLAGGPSYNEQFF. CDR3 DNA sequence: TGTGCCAGCAGCTTATTCGGACTAGCGGGAGGGCCGTCCTACAATGAGCAGTTCTTC.

The chain's CDR3 is CASSPPIRSGYEQYF. Here the CDR3 DNA reads TGTGCCAGCTCACCACCGATCAGGTCCGGCTACGAGCAGTACTTC. This chain uses TRBV18 with TRBJ2-7, with D uncertain. Deletions cut 0 bases from V and 3 bases from J, with 12 bases between. This CDR3 spans 15 amino acids. Germline CDR1 KGHSH, CDR2 LQKENI.

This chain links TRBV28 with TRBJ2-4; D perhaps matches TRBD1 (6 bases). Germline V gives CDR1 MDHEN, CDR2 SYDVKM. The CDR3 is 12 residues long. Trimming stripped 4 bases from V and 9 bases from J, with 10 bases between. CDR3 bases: TGTGCCAGCAGTTCTCAGGGGAGCATTCAGTACTTC. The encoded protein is CASSSQGSIQYF.

In nucleotides, the CDR3 is TGCGCCAGCAGCGGGGGACAGGAGAACACTGAAGCTTTCTTT. It codes for CASSGGQENTEAFF. The chain carries TRBV5-1 and TRBJ1-1; 8 positions agree with TRBD1. Germline-derived CDR1 and CDR2 are SGHRS and YFSETQ. The CDR3 runs to 14 residues. Germline trimming cut 4 bases from V and 1 base from J; bases unmatched to any gene: 3.

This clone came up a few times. DNA of the CDR3: TGCGCCAGCAGCTCCCCTAGGGGGGCAGGGGGCGGCTACACCTTC. This encodes CASSSPRGAGGGYTF. This chain uses TRBV5-1 with TRBJ1-2; TRBD1 matches 8 bases. Trimming at V came to 3 bases and at J to 8 bases, leaving 12 bases not matched to a gene. This CDR3 is built from 15 residues. Germline CDR1 is SGHRS and CDR2 is YFSETQ.

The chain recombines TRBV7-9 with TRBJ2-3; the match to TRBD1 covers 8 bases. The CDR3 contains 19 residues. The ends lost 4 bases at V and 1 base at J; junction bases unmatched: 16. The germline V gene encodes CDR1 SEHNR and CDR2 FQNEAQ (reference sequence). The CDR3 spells CASSWKGRPGTGGTDTQYF. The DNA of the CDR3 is TGTGCCAGCAGCTGGAAAGGCCGCCCGGGGACAGGCGGCACAGATACGCAGTATTTT. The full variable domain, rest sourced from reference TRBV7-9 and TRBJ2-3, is DTGVSQNPRHKITKRGQNVTFRCDPISEHNRLYWYRQTLGQGPEFLTYFQNEAQLEKSRLLSDRFSAERPKGSFSTLEIQRTEQGDSAMYLCASSWKGRPGTGGTDTQYFGPGTRLTVL.

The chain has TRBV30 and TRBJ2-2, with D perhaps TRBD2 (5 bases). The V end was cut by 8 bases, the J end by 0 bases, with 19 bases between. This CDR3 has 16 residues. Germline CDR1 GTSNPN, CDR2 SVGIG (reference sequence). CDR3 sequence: CAGSRPRVSNTGELFF. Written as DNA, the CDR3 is TGTGCCGGCTCCCGTCCGCGGGTCTCGAACACCGGGGAGCTGTTTTTT.

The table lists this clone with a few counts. The CDR3 DNA reads as TGTGCCAGCAGTCCCTATAGCAATCAGCCCCAGCATTTT. Translated, it gives CASSPYSNQPQHF. The rearrangement joins TRBV27 to TRBJ1-5; D uncertain. V was shortened by 5 bases and J by 0 bases, with 5 bases between the two germline ends. The CDR3 runs 13 residues. Per germline, CDR1 MNHEY and CDR2 SMNVEV (reference sequence).

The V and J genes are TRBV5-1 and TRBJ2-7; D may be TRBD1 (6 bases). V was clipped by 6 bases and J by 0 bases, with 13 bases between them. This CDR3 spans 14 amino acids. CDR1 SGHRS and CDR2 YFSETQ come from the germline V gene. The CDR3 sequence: CASNPPGASYEQYF. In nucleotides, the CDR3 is TGCGCCAGCAACCCCCCAGGGGCCTCCTACGAGCAGTACTTC.

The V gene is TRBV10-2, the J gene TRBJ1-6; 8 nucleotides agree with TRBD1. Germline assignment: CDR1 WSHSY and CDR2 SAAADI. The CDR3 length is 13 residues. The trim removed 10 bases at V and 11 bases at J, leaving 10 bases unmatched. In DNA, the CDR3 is TGCGCCACCTCTGGACAGGGAGGGACACCCCTCCACTTT. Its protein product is CATSGQGGTPLHF.

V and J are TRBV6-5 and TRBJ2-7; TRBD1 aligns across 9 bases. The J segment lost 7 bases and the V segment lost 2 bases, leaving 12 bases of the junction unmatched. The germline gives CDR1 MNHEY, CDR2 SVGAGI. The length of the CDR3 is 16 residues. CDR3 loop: CASSYRSGTGSREQYF. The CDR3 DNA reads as TGTGCCAGCAGTTACAGATCCGGGACAGGGTCTAGGGAGCAGTACTTC.

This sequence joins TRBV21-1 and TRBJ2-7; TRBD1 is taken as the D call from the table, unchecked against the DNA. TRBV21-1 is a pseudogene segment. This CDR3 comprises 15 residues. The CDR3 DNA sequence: TGTGCCAGCAGCAAAGGGCAAGGACAGCCCTACGAGCAGTACTTC. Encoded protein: CASSKGQGQPYEQYF.

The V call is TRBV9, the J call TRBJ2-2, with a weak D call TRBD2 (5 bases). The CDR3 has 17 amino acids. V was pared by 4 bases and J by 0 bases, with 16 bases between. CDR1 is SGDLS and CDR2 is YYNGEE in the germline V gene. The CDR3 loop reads CASSIEGEGANTGELFF. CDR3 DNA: TGTGCCAGCAGCATAGAGGGAGAGGGAGCGAACACCGGGGAGCTGTTTTTT.

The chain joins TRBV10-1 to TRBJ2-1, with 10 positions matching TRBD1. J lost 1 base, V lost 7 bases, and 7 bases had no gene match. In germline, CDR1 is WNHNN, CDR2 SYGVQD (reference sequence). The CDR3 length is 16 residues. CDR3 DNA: TGCGCCAGCAATACCGGGACAGGGGAGTCCTACAATGAGCAGTTCTTC. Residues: CASNTGTGESYNEQFF.

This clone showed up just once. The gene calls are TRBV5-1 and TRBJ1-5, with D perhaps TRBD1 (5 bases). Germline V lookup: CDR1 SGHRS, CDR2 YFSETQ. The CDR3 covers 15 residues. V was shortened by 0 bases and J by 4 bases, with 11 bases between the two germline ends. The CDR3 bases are TGCGCCAGCAGCTTGGATGGACAATATAATCAGCCCCAGCATTTT. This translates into CASSLDGQYNQPQHF.

The CDR3 sequence is CASVTGATNEKLFF. The CDR3 DNA sequence: TGTGCCAGTGTTACGGGTGCAACTAATGAAAAACTGTTTTTT. This chain links TRBV28 with TRBJ1-4; D ambiguous. The V gene's germline CDR1 is MDHEN and CDR2 SYDVKM. The CDR3 is made up of 14 amino acids. Trimming took 9 bases from V and 0 from J, leaving 11 bases between them.